The rows below give T cell receptor beta chains drawn from one sample of a study of shared T cell receptors in the human thymus. The assay was immunoSEQ multiplex PCR, and TCRdb's table has in-frame clones only and misses some. This table has under 850,000 clones, 88% appearing once. This same sample was also part of a study on human thymus T cells.

The sequencing input was thymocytes. These receptors came from a boy in the first two years of life with a congenital heart defect. The CDR3 runs from the conserved cysteine through the conserved F or W. A D gene is named only where the DNA matches it firmly. Size tells how often a clone was seen (once, few, many) or the class of an expanded clone, and some rows leave it out.

V gene	J gene	clone size	D gene	CDR3 protein	CDR3 DNA
TRBV29-1	TRBJ2-5	.	TRBD1	CSARQGIMETQYF	TGCAGCGCCCGACAGGGAATAATGGAGACCCAGTACTTC
TRBV5-1	TRBJ2-1	few	TRBD2	CASSPSGSDNEQFF	TGCGCCAGCAGCCCTAGCGGGAGTGACAATGAGCAGTTCTTC
TRBV30	TRBJ2-1	.	TRBD2	CAWSVPGRPLRLYNEQFF	TGTGCCTGGAGTGTACCCGGGAGGCCCTTAAGGTTATACAATGAGCAGTTCTTC
TRBV2	TRBJ1-2	.	.	CASSERGCSYTF	TGTGCCAGCAGTGAAAGGGGGTGTAGCTACACCTTC
TRBV4-1	TRBJ1-2	.	TRBD1	CASSQLQGARCSDYGYTF	TGCGCCAGCAGCCAACTACAGGGGGCGCGGTGTTCCGACTATGGCTACACCTTC
TRBV6-5	TRBJ2-7	.	TRBD2	CASSYYTSGKGEQYF	TGTGCCAGCAGTTACTACACTAGCGGGAAGGGGGAGCAGTACTTC
TRBV7-9	TRBJ2-1	.	TRBD1	CASSGAGTGDYNEQFF	TGTGCCAGCAGCGGGGCCGGGACAGGGGACTACAATGAGCAGTTCTTC
TRBV7-2	TRBJ1-1	.	.	CASSLAAYTEAFF	TGTGCCAGCAGCTTAGCGGCATACACTGAAGCTTTCTTT
TRBV5-6	TRBJ2-1	once	TRBD2	CASSLGWLAGGRNEQFF	TGTGCCAGCAGCTTAGGGTGGCTAGCGGGAGGCAGGAATGAGCAGTTCTTC
TRBV6-1	TRBJ2-7	.	TRBD2	CASSEIACGGSYEQYF	TGTGCCAGCAGTGAAATTGCGTGCGGGGGGAGCTACGAGCAGTACTTC
TRBV5-1	TRBJ2-6	.	TRBD2	CASSLTRSASGSGSGANVLTF	TGCGCCAGCAGCTTGACGCGGTCGGCTAGCGGGTCGGGGTCTGGGGCCAACGTCCTGACTTTC
TRBV25-1	TRBJ2-5	.	.	CASGLFGTPETQYF	TGTGCCAGCGGCCTGTTTGGGACACCAGAGACCCAGTACTTC
TRBV2	TRBJ2-7	.	TRBD2	CASSLTSGSLYEQYF	TGTGCCAGCAGTCTTACTAGCGGGAGTCTCTACGAGCAGTACTTC
TRBV5-6	TRBJ2-7	.	.	CASSLGLTYEQYF	TGTGCCAGCAGCTTGGGCCTTACCTACGAGCAGTACTTC